A single sample gave rise to the 23 T cell receptor beta chains below, sequenced in a study of PD-L1 blockade in urothelial cancer. Generated by immunoSEQ multiplex PCR, the TCRdb table keeps only in-frame clones and is missing some. The table lists roughly 47,000 clones, approximately 79% of them singletons. Time point denoted: pretreatment peripheral blood. Sequencing was performed on PBMCs, taken around atezolizumab (anti-PD-L1) treatment. The receptors derive from a man in his 70s with urothelial cancer.

The chain combines TRBV9 with TRBJ1-2; no definite D call. Germline V gene lookup returns CDR1 SGDLS and CDR2 YYNGEE. The CDR3 runs to 15 residues. V was shortened by 0 bases and J by 1 base, with 10 bases between the two germline ends. In DNA form, the CDR3 reads TGTGCCAGCAGCGTAGCTACTGGGCTTAACTATGGCTACACCTTC. Translating it yields CASSVATGLNYGYTF. The entire variable domain, with the rest obtained from reference TRBV9 and TRBJ1-2, is as follows: DSGVTQTPKHLITATGQRVTLRCSPRSGDLSVYWYQQSLDQGLQFLIQYYNGEERAKGNILERFSAQQFPDLHSELNLSSLELGDSALYFCASSVATGLNYGYTFGSGTRLTVV.

The chain is built from TRBV28 and TRBJ1-5; no firm D call. Germline loops: CDR1 MDHEN, CDR2 SYDVKM. The germline V and J ends were trimmed by 7 bases and 5 bases, with 21 bases remaining between them. The CDR3 has 16 residues. CDR3 in DNA: TGTGCCAGCACCCCAACCATCGGAGGGTATCATCAGCCCCAGCATTTT. Translating it yields CASTPTIGGYHQPQHF.

The chain is built from TRBV9 and TRBJ1-4; 9 bases agree with TRBD1. Trimming took 0 bases from V and 5 from J; bases not matched to a gene: 5. The germline V gene has CDR1 SGDLS and CDR2 YYNGEE. This CDR3 region has 16 residues. CDR3 DNA sequence: TGTGCCAGCAGCGTAGTGGGGACAGGGAAGAATGAAAAACTGTTTTTT. Protein: CASSVVGTGKNEKLFF.

The chain recombines TRBV11-2 with TRBJ1-5; D not resolved. The V end was cut by 1 base, the J end by 4 bases, with 8 bases between. CDR1 is SGHAT and CDR2 is FQNNGV in the germline V gene. CDR3 length: 14 residues. The CDR3 DNA sequence: TGTGCCAGCAGCTTAGCGGGTCGGAATCAGCCCCAGCATTTT. Its translation is CASSLAGRNQPQHF.

J is TRBJ2-7 and V is TRBV27, with TRBD2 matching 8 bases. The CDR3 extends over 16 amino acids. Germline CDR1 MNHEY, CDR2 SMNVEV (reference sequence). Trimming removed 4 bases from V and 1 base from J; junction bases left unmatched: 9. The CDR3 sequence: CASSSPSLAGSYEQYF. CDR3 bases: TGTGCCAGCAGTTCCCCCAGCCTAGCGGGTTCCTACGAGCAGTACTTC.

V is TRBV20-1 and J is TRBJ2-7, with no clear D. Trimming cost V 3 bases and J 3 bases, with 6 bases left between them. The CDR3 covers 11 residues. CDR1 and CDR2 from the germline V gene are DFQATT and SNEGSKA (reference sequence). CDR3 loop: CSASQNYEQYF. CDR3 sequence (DNA): TGCAGTGCTAGCCAGAACTACGAGCAGTACTTC.

This clone was counted only a few times. The chain links TRBV7-9 to TRBJ2-1; 8 positions match TRBD1. The CDR3 is made up of 14 amino acids. Germline V lookup: CDR1 SEHNR, CDR2 FQNEAQ (reference sequence). J gave up 5 bases and V 1 base, and 1 base lay outside the gene matches. The CDR3 protein is CASSLDRGDNEQFF. The CDR3 DNA follows: TGTGCCAGCAGCTTAGACAGGGGGGACAATGAGCAGTTCTTC.

The CDR3 region is CASIYRDTHQPQHF. As DNA, the CDR3 is TGTGCCAGCATTTACCGGGACACCCATCAGCCCCAGCATTTT. This sequence joins TRBV5-8 and TRBJ1-5; TRBD1 might be the D (6 bases). Germline assignment: CDR1 SGHTS and CDR2 YDEGEE. This CDR3 region has 14 residues. V shed 6 bases and J shed 5 bases, with 15 bases lying between them.

The V and J genes are TRBV5-1 and TRBJ2-3; possible D gene TRBD1, 6 bases. CDR1 and CDR2 (germline): SGHRS, YFSETQ. The CDR3 is 15 amino acids. V was trimmed by 9 bases and J by 1 base, leaving 18 bases between them. The CDR3 sequence is CATTKTGLGTDTQYF. Here the CDR3 DNA reads TGCGCCACTACTAAGACAGGACTTGGCACAGATACGCAGTATTTT. Based on the CDR3 plus reference TRBV5-1 and TRBJ2-3, the full variable domain is KAGVTQTPRYLIKTRGQQVTLSCSPISGHRSVSWYQQTPGQGLQFLFEYFSETQRNKGNFPGRFSGRQFSNSRSEMNVSTLELGDSALYLCATTKTGLGTDTQYFGPGTRLTVL.

This sequence joins TRBV10-1 and TRBJ2-1; no clear D gene. CDR1 is WNHNN and CDR2 is SYGVQD in the germline V gene (reference sequence). CDR3 length: 14 amino acids. Trimming left V 0 bases short and J 8 bases short, with 11 bases between. CDR3 bases: TGCGCCAGCAGTGAGTCGATTATAGCCGATGAGCAGTTCTTC. Translation: CASSESIIADEQFF.

This sequence joins TRBV6-6 and TRBJ2-5; 7 bases are a match to TRBD1. Germline values: CDR1 MNHNY, CDR2 SVGAGI (reference sequence). With 2 bases clipped from V and 4 bases from J, the junction kept 4 bases outside the gene matches. This CDR3 has 14 residues. This chain's CDR3 is CASSYLGQAETQYF. The CDR3 region has the DNA TGTGCCAGCAGTTACCTTGGACAGGCAGAGACCCAGTACTTC.

This clone has just one count. V gene TRBV2 combines with J gene TRBJ2-1; 10 nucleotides match TRBD1. Trimming at V came to 3 bases and at J to 6 bases, leaving 2 bases not matched to a gene. Germline values: CDR1 SNHLY, CDR2 FYNNEI. The CDR3 contains 14 residues. In DNA form, the CDR3 reads TGTGCCAGCAGTGATCGGGACAGGGGCAATGAGCAGTTCTTC. As protein: CASSDRDRGNEQFF.

The rearrangement uses TRBV7-6 and TRBJ1-1, with a tentative D call TRBD1 (6 bases). The CDR3 loop spans 13 amino acids. V dropped 8 bases and J dropped 5 bases, with 15 bases sitting between them. Germline lookup yields CDR1 SGHVS and CDR2 FNYEAQ. The CDR3 is CASRQTGRTEAFF. Written as DNA, the CDR3 is TGTGCCAGCCGCCAAACAGGGCGGACTGAAGCTTTCTTT.

In DNA, the CDR3 is TGTGCCATCCCCAGACAGATGGAATATAGCAATCAGCCCCAGCATTTT. Translating gives CAIPRQMEYSNQPQHF. The gene calls are TRBV10-3 and TRBJ1-5; weak D call: TRBD1 (5 bases). This CDR3 region has 16 residues. V lost 8 bases and J 0 bases, leaving 17 bases between the germline ends. Germline V gene sequence: CDR1 ENHRY, CDR2 SYGVKD.

The rearrangement links TRBV5-1 to TRBJ1-3; TRBD1 matches 8 bases. The CDR3 spans 15 residues. J was trimmed by 0 bases and V by 6 bases; bases with no gene match: 5. The germline V gene encodes CDR1 SGHRS and CDR2 YFSETQ. The CDR3 nucleotides read TGCGCCAGCACCCCTACAGGGGGCTCTGGAAACACCATATATTTT. This translates into CASTPTGGSGNTIYF.

The V gene is TRBV5-4, the J gene TRBJ2-1, with D possibly TRBD2 on 6 matching bases. V shed 3 bases and J shed 1 base, with 14 bases lying between them. This CDR3 has 16 amino acids. The germline V gene has CDR1 SGHNT and CDR2 YYREEE (reference sequence). The CDR3 DNA is TGTGCCAGCAGCTCAGGCCTAGCGCAGTCCTACAATGAGCAGTTCTTC. Translating it yields CASSSGLAQSYNEQFF. Together with reference TRBV5-4 and TRBJ2-1, the CDR3 gives the full variable domain: ETGVTQSPTHLIKTRGQQVTLRCSSQSGHNTVSWYQQALGQGPQFIFQYYREEENGRGNFPPRFSGLQFPNYSSELNVNALELDDSALYLCASSSGLAQSYNEQFFGPGTRLTVL.

CDR3 sequence (DNA): TGTGCCAGCAGCCAAGGTAGTCGGTGGGAGCTGTTTTTT. It encodes CASSQGSRWELFF. V gene TRBV4-2 combines with J gene TRBJ2-2; no firm D call. V lost 1 base and J 9 bases, leaving 9 bases between the germline ends. Germline CDR1 reads LGHNA; CDR2 reads YNFKEQ. This CDR3 region has 13 residues.

CDR3 sequence (DNA): TGTGCCAGCAGATCTCCCGGGACTGAAGCCTACGAGCAGTACTTC. Its protein is CASRSPGTEAYEQYF. The gene calls are TRBV6-1 and TRBJ2-7; D is possibly TRBD2 (6 bases). Germline values: CDR1 MNHNS, CDR2 SASEGT. This CDR3 region has 15 residues. The germline V and J ends were trimmed by 6 bases and 2 bases, with 17 bases remaining between them.

The V gene is TRBV5-1, the J gene TRBJ1-1; 7 bases line up with TRBD1. The CDR3 loop spans 15 amino acids. CDR1 SGHRS and CDR2 YFSETQ come from the germline V gene. With 3 bases clipped from V and 1 base from J, the junction kept 6 bases outside the gene matches. The CDR3 nucleotides read TGCGCCAGCAGCTCACTCCAGGGGGGGAACACTGAAGCTTTCTTT. It yields the protein CASSSLQGGNTEAFF.

This clone was picked up one time. The chain couples TRBV5-4 to TRBJ1-3; 9 bases map to TRBD1. V was pared by 4 bases and J by 0 bases, with 8 bases of the junction left unmatched. From germline, CDR1 is SGHNT and CDR2 YYREEE (reference sequence). There are 17 residues in the CDR3. This CDR3 reads CASSTPGQGNSGNTIYF. The DNA of the CDR3 is TGTGCCAGCAGCACTCCGGGACAGGGAAACTCTGGAAACACCATATATTTT. The full variable domain, its missing parts supplied by reference TRBV5-4 and TRBJ1-3, is ETGVTQSPTHLIKTRGQQVTLRCSSQSGHNTVSWYQQALGQGPQFIFQYYREEENGRGNFPPRFSGLQFPNYSSELNVNALELDDSALYLCASSTPGQGNSGNTIYFGEGSWLTVV.

The CDR3: CASSLRLRGYEQYF. Here the CDR3 DNA reads TGTGCCAGCAGTTTAAGGCTCAGGGGCTACGAGCAGTACTTC. The chain combines TRBV28 with TRBJ2-7, with D maybe TRBD1 (6 bases). V lost 2 bases and J lost 3, with 11 bases in between. The CDR3 covers 14 residues. Germline assignment: CDR1 MDHEN and CDR2 SYDVKM.

V and J are TRBV11-2 and TRBJ2-5; 8 nucleotides line up with TRBD1. The J segment lost 5 bases and the V segment lost 5 bases, leaving 10 bases of the junction unmatched. The CDR3 covers 15 residues. Looked up from germline, CDR1 is SGHAT and CDR2 is FQNNGV. For the CDR3, the DNA is TGTGCCAGCAGCCTCCGGGACAGGAGGGTTGAGACCCAGTACTTC. It translates to CASSLRDRRVETQYF. The full variable domain, in which reference TRBV11-2 and TRBJ2-5 provide the parts outside the CDR3, is EAGVAQSPRYKIIEKRQSVAFWCNPISGHATLYWYQQILGQGPKLLIQFQNNGVVDDSQLPKDRFSAERLKGVDSTLKIQPAKLEDSAVYLCASSLRDRRVETQYFGPGTRLLVL.

This chain joins TRBV6-5 and TRBJ1-1; 8 positions match TRBD1. V lost 7 bases and J lost 1; bases outside the gene matches: 5. The CDR3 is 14 amino acids. CDR1 and CDR2 from the germline V gene are MNHEY and SVGAGI. CDR3: CASTLGQGNTEAFF. CDR3 DNA sequence: TGTGCCAGCACCTTAGGACAGGGGAACACTGAAGCTTTCTTT.